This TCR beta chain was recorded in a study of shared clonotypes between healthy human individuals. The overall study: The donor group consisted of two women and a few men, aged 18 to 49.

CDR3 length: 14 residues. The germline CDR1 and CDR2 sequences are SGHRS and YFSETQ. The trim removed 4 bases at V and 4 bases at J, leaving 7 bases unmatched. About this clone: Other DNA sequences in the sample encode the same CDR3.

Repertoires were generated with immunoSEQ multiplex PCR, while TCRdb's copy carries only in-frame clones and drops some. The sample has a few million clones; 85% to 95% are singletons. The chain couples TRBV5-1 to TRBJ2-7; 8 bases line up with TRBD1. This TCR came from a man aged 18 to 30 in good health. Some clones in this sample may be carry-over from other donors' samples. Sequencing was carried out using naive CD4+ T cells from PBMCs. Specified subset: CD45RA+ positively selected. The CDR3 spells CASSPRQGLYEQYF. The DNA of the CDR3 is TGCGCCAGCAGCCCCCGACAGGGGCTGTACGAGCAGTACTTC.